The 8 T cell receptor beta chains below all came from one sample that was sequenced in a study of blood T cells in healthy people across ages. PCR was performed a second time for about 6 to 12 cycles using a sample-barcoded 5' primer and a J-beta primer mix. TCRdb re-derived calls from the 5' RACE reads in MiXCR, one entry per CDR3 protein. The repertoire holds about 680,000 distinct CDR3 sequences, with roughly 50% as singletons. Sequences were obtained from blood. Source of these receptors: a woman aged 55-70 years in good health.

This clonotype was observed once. The CDR3 DNA is TGTGCCAGCCTGTGGACGTCAGGCACTGAAGCTTTCTTT. Amino acids: CASLWTSGTEAFF. The chain links TRBV6-5 to TRBJ1-1; D ambiguous. Deletions cut 8 bases from V and 4 bases from J, with 14 bases between. The CDR3 covers 13 residues. Germline-derived CDR1 and CDR2 are MNHEY and SVGAGI.

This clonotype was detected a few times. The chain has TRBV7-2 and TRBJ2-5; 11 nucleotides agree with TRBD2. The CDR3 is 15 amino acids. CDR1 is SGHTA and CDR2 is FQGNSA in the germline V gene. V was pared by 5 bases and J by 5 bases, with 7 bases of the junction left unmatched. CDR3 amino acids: CASSQVAGGHETQYF. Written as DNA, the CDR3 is TGTGCCAGCAGCCAAGTAGCGGGAGGGCACGAGACCCAGTACTTC.

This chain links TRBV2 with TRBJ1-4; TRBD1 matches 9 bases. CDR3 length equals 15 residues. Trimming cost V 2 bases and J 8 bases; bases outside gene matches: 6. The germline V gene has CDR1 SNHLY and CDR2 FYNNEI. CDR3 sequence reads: CASSELTGGREKLFF. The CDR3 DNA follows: TGTGCCAGCAGTGAATTGACAGGGGGAAGGGAAAAACTGTTTTTT.

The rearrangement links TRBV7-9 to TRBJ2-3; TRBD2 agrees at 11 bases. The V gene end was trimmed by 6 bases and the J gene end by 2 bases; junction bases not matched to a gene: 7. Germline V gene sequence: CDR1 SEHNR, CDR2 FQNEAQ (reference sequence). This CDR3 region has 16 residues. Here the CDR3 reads CASRPTSGSYTDTQYF. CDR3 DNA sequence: TGTGCCAGCAGGCCCACTAGCGGGAGCTACACAGATACGCAGTATTTT.

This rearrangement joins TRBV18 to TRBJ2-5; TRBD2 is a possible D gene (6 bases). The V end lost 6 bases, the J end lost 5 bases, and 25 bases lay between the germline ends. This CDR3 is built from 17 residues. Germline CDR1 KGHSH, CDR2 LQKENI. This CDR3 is CASSVGRTPSRRETQYF. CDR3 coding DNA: TGTGCCAGCTCCGTGGGGAGGACACCTTCTCGCCGGGAGACCCAGTACTTC. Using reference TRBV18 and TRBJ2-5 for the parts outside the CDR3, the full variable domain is NAGVMQNPRHLVRRRGQEARLRCSPMKGHSHVYWYRQLPEEGLKFMVYLQKENIIDESGMPKERFSAEFPKEGPSILRIQQVVRGDSAAYFCASSVGRTPSRRETQYFGPGTRLLVL.

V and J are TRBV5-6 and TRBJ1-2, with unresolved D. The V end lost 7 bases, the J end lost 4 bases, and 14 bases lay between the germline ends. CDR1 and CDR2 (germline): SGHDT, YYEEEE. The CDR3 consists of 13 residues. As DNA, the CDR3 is TGTGCCAGCTCAAAGGCAGGAGGCTATGGCTACACCTTC. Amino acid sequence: CASSKAGGYGYTF.

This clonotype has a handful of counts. The CDR3 loop reads CASSLSGRPWSSYNEQFF. The CDR3 DNA sequence: TGTGCCAGCAGCTTAAGTGGGAGGCCCTGGAGCTCCTACAATGAGCAGTTCTTC. The chain is built from TRBV7-3 and TRBJ2-1; tentatively, D is TRBD2 (6 bases). This CDR3 is 18 amino acids long. Germline loops: CDR1 SGHTA, CDR2 FQGTGA. V lost 1 base, J lost 0 bases, and 16 bases lay in between.

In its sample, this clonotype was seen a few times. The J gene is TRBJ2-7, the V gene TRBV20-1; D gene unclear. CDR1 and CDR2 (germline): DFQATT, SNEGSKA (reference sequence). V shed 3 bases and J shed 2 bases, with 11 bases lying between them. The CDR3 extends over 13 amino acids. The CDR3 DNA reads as TGCAGTGCTAGTCCACCGTCGACCTACGAGCAGTACTTC. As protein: CSASPPSTYEQYF.